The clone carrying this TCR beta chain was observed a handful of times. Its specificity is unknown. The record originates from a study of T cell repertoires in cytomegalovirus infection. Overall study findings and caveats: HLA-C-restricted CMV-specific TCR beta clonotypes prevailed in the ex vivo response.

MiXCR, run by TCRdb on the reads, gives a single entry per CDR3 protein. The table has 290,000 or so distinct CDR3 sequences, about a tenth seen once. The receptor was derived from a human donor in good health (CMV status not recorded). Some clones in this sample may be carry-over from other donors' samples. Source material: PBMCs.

The CDR3: CASSYPGQFEDQPQHF. CDR3 bases: TGTGCCAGCTCATACCCCGGACAGTTTGAGGATCAGCCCCAGCATTTT. The rearrangement joins TRBV18 to TRBJ1-5; tentatively, D is TRBD1 (6 bases). Germline V lookup: CDR1 KGHSH, CDR2 LQKENI. The CDR3 sequence is 16 residues long. V was pared by 5 bases and J by 5 bases, with 19 bases between.